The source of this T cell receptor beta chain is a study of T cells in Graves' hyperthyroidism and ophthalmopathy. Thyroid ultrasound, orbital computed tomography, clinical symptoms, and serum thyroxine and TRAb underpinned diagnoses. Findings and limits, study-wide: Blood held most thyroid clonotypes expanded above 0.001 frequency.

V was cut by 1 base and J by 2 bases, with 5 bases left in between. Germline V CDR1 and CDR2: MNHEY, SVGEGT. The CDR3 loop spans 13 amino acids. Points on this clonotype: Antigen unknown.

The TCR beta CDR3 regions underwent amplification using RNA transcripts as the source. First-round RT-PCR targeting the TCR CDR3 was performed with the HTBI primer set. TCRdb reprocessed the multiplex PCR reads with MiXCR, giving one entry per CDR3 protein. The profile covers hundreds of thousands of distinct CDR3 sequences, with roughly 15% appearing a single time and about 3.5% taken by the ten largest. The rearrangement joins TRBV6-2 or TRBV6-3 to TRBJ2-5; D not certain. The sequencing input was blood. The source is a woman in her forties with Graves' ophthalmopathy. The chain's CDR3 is CASSYFSQETQYF. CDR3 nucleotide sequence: TGTGCCAGCAGTTACTTTAGTCAAGAGACCCAGTACTTC.